Given below is one T cell receptor (beta chain) in context. The PCR employed 60 Vbeta primers together with 13 Jbeta primers. Clones were read by immunoSEQ multiplex PCR, and TCRdb kept only the in-frame ones, dropping some. The sample totals 40,000 to 50,000 clones. This CDR3 has 15 residues. The V segment lost 2 bases and the J segment 4 bases; nucleotides outside the gene matches: 5. Germline V gene lookup returns CDR1 SGHVS and CDR2 FQNEAQ. The sample originates from a study of cytomegalovirus exposure and HLA in healthy donors. Sequencing used PBMCs. The chain carries TRBV7-8 and TRBJ2-7; 10 bases are shared with TRBD1. The TCR comes from a young woman in good health and CMV-seronegative. CDR3 in amino acids: CASSLLTGQGYEQYF. Written as DNA, the CDR3 is TGTGCCAGCAGCTTACTTACGGGACAGGGGTACGAGCAGTACTTC.